The sequence of this TCR beta chain was determined in a study of cytotoxic CD8 clonotypes in ibrutinib-treated CLL. Study-wide findings and caveats: Upon ibrutinib response clonality rose, and upon progression it fell back toward baseline.

The CDR3 totals 13 residues. Germline V gene lookup returns CDR1 GTSNPN and CDR2 SVGIG (reference sequence). V was trimmed by 2 bases and J by 11 bases, leaving 17 bases between them. A remark on this clone: The target antigen is unknown.

Measured with immunoSEQ multiplex PCR; TCRdb has only the in-frame clones, and not every one. The table has 300,000 to 350,000 clones, 70% to 80% seen once. Source: PBMCs, taken before ibrutinib treatment. V is TRBV30 and J is TRBJ2-3; D might be TRBD1 (6 bases). The clonotype originates from a human donor with chronic lymphocytic leukemia. CDR3 nucleotides: TGTGCCTGGAGTCGTGAGAACAGGGTTAGGCAGTATTTT. Translation: CAWSRENRVRQYF. The entire variable domain, with the rest obtained from reference TRBV30 and TRBJ2-3, is as follows: SQTIHQWPATLVQPVGSPLSLECTVEGTSNPNLYWYRQAAGRGLQLLFYSVGIGQISSEVPQNLSASRPQDRQFILSSKKLLLSDSGFYLCAWSRENRVRQYFGPGTRLTVL.